These 2 T cell receptor beta chains were sequenced from one sample in a study of T cells in Graves' hyperthyroidism and ophthalmopathy. The source material, RNA transcripts, was used to amplify TCR beta CDR3 regions. TCR CDR3 underwent first-round RT-PCR with the HTBI primer set. TCRdb reprocessed the multiplex PCR reads via MiXCR and lists one record per CDR3 protein. The sample records about 400,000 distinct CDR3 sequences, around a sixth being singletons. Sequenced material: blood. These receptors all come from a woman aged 18 to 35 with Graves' hyperthyroidism.

This clonotype was found many times. This sequence joins TRBV2 and TRBJ1-1; D gene unclear. The CDR3 totals 13 residues. V was clipped by 6 bases and J by 7 bases, with 15 bases between them. The V gene's germline CDR1 is SNHLY and CDR2 FYNNEI. Here the CDR3 DNA reads TGTGCCAGCAGAGCCGACCGTCGGTATGAAGCTTTCTTT. This sequence encodes CASRADRRYEAFF.

The rearrangement links TRBV12-3 or TRBV12-4 to TRBJ2-2; 10 nucleotides match TRBD1. The CDR3 length is 17 residues. V gave up 1 base and J gave up 7 bases; unmatched junction bases: 9. CDR3 DNA sequence: TGTGCCAGCAGTTTAGGACAGGGGGCGCGGTATTTCGGGGAGCTGTTTTTT. This translates into CASSLGQGARYFGELFF.